This T cell receptor (beta chain) stems from a study of glioma-infiltrating T cells after dendritic cell vaccination. General study results and limits: TCR clonality showed no direct relationship with survival.

Germline CDR1 SGHRS, CDR2 YFSETQ. V lost 0 bases and J lost 2, with 6 bases in between. CDR3 size: 14 residues. Comment on this clone: What it binds is unknown.

Assay used: immunoSEQ multiplex PCR; TCRdb lists only in-frame clones, some missing. The sample carries approximately 2,000 clones, around three quarters recorded once. Time point described: after dendritic cell vaccination, including at tumor progression/relapse. Dendritic cells derived from monocytes and pulsed with autologous tumor lysate formed the vaccine. Three intradermal dendritic cell vaccine injections were given every two weeks. This material consisted of tumor tissue, taken after dendritic cell vaccination. This chain uses TRBV5-1 with TRBJ1-3, with D maybe TRBD1 (5 bases). The sequence was collected from a human donor with glioblastoma. Here the CDR3 DNA reads TGCGCCAGCAGCTTGGCAGGGACTGGAAACACCATATATTTT. It yields the protein CASSLAGTGNTIYF.